These 15 T cell receptor beta chains share one sample of origin, sequenced in a study of blood T cell repertoires in COVID-19. The assay was immunoSEQ multiplex PCR, and TCRdb's table has in-frame clones only and misses some. Of tens of thousands of clones in the sample, about 90% were seen once. Material for sequencing was peripheral blood. The receptors stem from a human donor in a cohort sampled during active COVID-19.

This rearrangement joins TRBV30 to TRBJ2-2; 12 bases line up with TRBD2. V trimming: 2 bases; J trimming: 5 bases; junction bases outside the gene matches: 6. The CDR3 runs to 16 residues. Per the germline V gene, CDR1 is GTSNPN and CDR2 is SVGIG (reference sequence). The CDR3 region is CAWSRGGTSGTGELFF. CDR3 bases: TGTGCCTGGAGTCGAGGTGGGACTAGCGGGACCGGGGAGCTGTTTTTT.

The V call is TRBV18, the J call TRBJ2-5; no clear D. This CDR3 has 18 amino acids. Looked up from germline, CDR1 is KGHSH and CDR2 is LQKENI. Trimming took off 3 bases at V and 1 base at J, with 21 bases between the two ends. The CDR3 reads CASSPFETGFSLQETQYF. The CDR3 nucleotides are TGTGCCAGCTCACCTTTTGAGACCGGGTTTTCCCTCCAAGAGACCCAGTACTTC.

V and J are TRBV3-1 (or the pseudogene TRBV3-2) and TRBJ2-1; 12 positions match TRBD2. CDR3 length: 16 amino acids. Losses at the gene ends were 4 bases for V and 8 bases for J; bases not matched to a gene: 9. CDR1 is LGHDT, CDR2 YNNKEL, per germline (reference sequence). This CDR3 reads CASSRGLAGVVDEQFF. The CDR3 DNA reads TGTGCCAGCAGCCGGGGACTAGCGGGTGTAGTCGATGAGCAGTTCTTC.

V and J are TRBV6-2 or TRBV6-3 and TRBJ1-2; possible D gene TRBD1, 6 bases. The CDR3 has 14 residues. Germline V gene sequence: CDR1 MNHEY, CDR2 SVGEGT. V lost 2 bases and J 9 bases, leaving 16 bases between the germline ends. CDR3: CASSYPGTRGSYTF. In DNA form, the CDR3 reads TGTGCCAGCAGTTACCCCGGGACAAGAGGGAGCTACACCTTC.

The chain is built from TRBV19 and TRBJ1-2, with 10 bases matching TRBD1. This CDR3 spans 14 amino acids. Germline-derived CDR1 and CDR2 are LNHDA and SQIVND (reference sequence). The V and J ends lost 4 bases and 7 bases, in that order; junction bases with no gene match: 6. The CDR3 DNA is TGTGCCAGTAGTACTCGGGACAGGGGTGGTGGCTACACCTTC. Translation gives CASSTRDRGGGYTF.

Details on this clone: Germline and junction disagree at one end, which may indicate a read error. This chain joins TRBV6-1 and TRBJ2-1; 7 bases are shared with TRBD2. There are 13 residues in the CDR3. Germline V gene data show CDR1 as MNHNS and CDR2 as SASEGT. DNA of the CDR3: TGTGCCAGCAGTAAAGCGGGGCGTTATGAGCAGTTCTTC. It codes for CASSKAGRYEQFF.

J is TRBJ2-3 and V is TRBV10-3; D unclear. Germline assignment: CDR1 ENHRY and CDR2 SYGVKD. The V end was cut by 0 bases, the J end by 4 bases, with 8 bases between. The CDR3 has 14 residues. The CDR3, as DNA: TGTGCCATCAGTGAGTCGTCTACCTCAGATACGCAGTATTTT. It is translated as CAISESSTSDTQYF.

The chain links TRBV9 to TRBJ1-3; 7 nucleotides match TRBD1. CDR3 length: 15 amino acids. V was pared by 0 bases and J by 2 bases, with 2 bases of the junction left unmatched. Germline loops: CDR1 SGDLS, CDR2 YYNGEE. The CDR3 DNA is TGTGCCAGCAGCGTAGTAGGGACAGCTGGAAACACCATATATTTT. Translation: CASSVVGTAGNTIYF.

The rearrangement uses TRBV7-2 and TRBJ2-5, with TRBD2 matching 10 bases. Germline CDR1 and CDR2: SGHTA and FQGNSA. The CDR3 contains 16 residues. The V and J ends lost 3 bases and 5 bases, in that order; junction bases with no gene match: 9. The CDR3 region has the DNA TGTGCCAGCAGCTTGGGCCAGCGGGGGGGCGCCGAGACCCAGTACTTC. It specifies CASSLGQRGGAETQYF.

This clone was picked up a small number of times. The chain joins TRBV12-5 to TRBJ1-2; a possible D gene is TRBD1 (6 bases). This CDR3 comprises 13 residues. The germline V and J ends were trimmed by 1 base and 6 bases, with 9 bases remaining between them. Germline values: CDR1 LGHNT, CDR2 FRNRAP. CDR3 nucleotides: TGTGCTAGTGGTTTGGGGACAGAGGATGGCTACACCTTC. Translated: CASGLGTEDGYTF.

V is TRBV19 and J is TRBJ2-7; TRBD1 is a possible D gene (6 bases). Trimming stripped 4 bases from V and 4 bases from J, with 11 bases between. The germline V gene encodes CDR1 LNHDA and CDR2 SQIVND (reference sequence). This CDR3 is built from 13 residues. This CDR3 reads CASSNRAGYEQYV. CDR3 coding DNA: TGTGCCAGTAGTAACAGGGCCGGGTACGAGCAGTACGTC.

The CDR3 nucleotides are TGTGCCAGCAGTTATAGCGGGGGGGCTCTCGAGCAGTACGTC. It yields the protein CASSYSGGALEQYV. The J gene is TRBJ2-7, the V gene TRBV6-5; 11 bases align to TRBD2. This CDR3 comprises 14 residues. The trim removed 3 bases at V and 6 bases at J, leaving 4 bases unmatched. The germline gives CDR1 MNHEY, CDR2 SVGAGI.

CDR3 loop: CATPSRGGLNTGELFF. CDR3 nucleotide sequence: TGTGCCACCCCTTCTCGGGGGGGCCTAAACACCGGGGAGCTGTTTTTT. This sequence joins TRBV15 and TRBJ2-2; the match to TRBD2 covers 8 bases. The junction had 10 bases not matched to a gene; V was cut back by 8 bases and J by 2 bases. The CDR3 consists of 16 residues. The germline CDR1 and CDR2 sequences are LNHNV and YYDKDF (reference sequence).

V usage is TRBV6-6 and J usage is TRBJ1-6; D remains ambiguous. V lost 2 bases to trimming and J lost 11 bases, with 10 bases between them. The CDR3 extends over 13 amino acids. Germline lookup yields CDR1 MNHNY and CDR2 SVGAGI (reference sequence). Here the CDR3 reads CASSYLLSAPLHF. The CDR3 nucleotides read TGTGCCAGCAGTTACCTGTTGTCCGCACCCCTCCACTTT.

This chain uses TRBV6-5 with TRBJ1-3; D is unclear. V was trimmed by 8 bases and J by 1 base, leaving 12 bases between them. Germline-derived CDR1 and CDR2 are MNHEY and SVGAGI. The CDR3 has 14 amino acids. Here the CDR3 reads CASGRGESGNTIYF. CDR3 coding DNA: TGTGCCAGCGGCCGGGGAGAGTCTGGAAACACCATATATTTT.